Listed here are 15 T cell receptor beta chains from one sample, sequenced in a study of OX40 agonist ivuxolimab in advanced cancers. TCRdb's copy holds only in-frame clones and misses some; the assay was immunoSEQ multiplex PCR. The sample records about 55,000 clones, more than 75% being singletons. The input for sequencing was CD4+ or CD8+ T cells sorted from blood, taken in a trial of the OX40 agonist ivuxolimab. Receptors originate from an adult with an advanced solid tumor such as melanoma, head and neck, liver or kidney cancer.

CDR3 sequence: CASSKEVSYNEQFF. CDR3 DNA: TGTGCCAGCAGCAAAGAGGTGAGCTACAATGAGCAGTTCTTC. This sequence joins TRBV21-1 and TRBJ2-1. TRBV21-1 counts as a pseudogene. The CDR3 loop spans 14 amino acids.

This clone was recorded a few times. The rearrangement uses TRBV28 and TRBJ2-7, with 9 nucleotides matching TRBD2. Looked up from germline, CDR1 is MDHEN and CDR2 is SYDVKM. Trimming cost V 2 bases and J 2 bases; bases outside gene matches: 4. The CDR3 runs to 15 residues. The CDR3 reads CASSLAAGGPYEQYF. In nucleotides, the CDR3 is TGTGCCAGCAGTTTAGCAGCGGGAGGTCCCTACGAGCAGTACTTC.

This chain joins TRBV18 and TRBJ2-7, with unresolved D. V lost 2 bases to trimming and J lost 5 bases, with 4 bases between them. The germline gives CDR1 KGHSH, CDR2 LQKENI. The CDR3 loop spans 11 amino acids. CDR3 DNA sequence: TGTGCCAGCTCACCAGCGGACGAGCAGTACTTC. Its protein product is CASSPADEQYF.

The chain recombines TRBV18 with TRBJ1-1; unclear D gene. The CDR3 has 14 residues. Looked up from germline, CDR1 is KGHSH and CDR2 is LQKENI. The V end was cut by 6 bases, the J end by 0 bases, with 11 bases between. The chain's CDR3 is CASSPAQMNTEAFF. In DNA form, the CDR3 reads TGTGCCAGCTCCCCTGCCCAAATGAACACTGAAGCTTTCTTT.

This clone was detected once. The chain joins TRBV7-9 to TRBJ2-2; 8 bases map to TRBD2. This CDR3 has 15 amino acids. The germline CDR1 and CDR2 sequences are SEHNR and FQNEAQ (reference sequence). V trimming: 4 bases; J trimming: 8 bases; junction bases outside the gene matches: 9. CDR3 nucleotides: TGTGCCAGCAGCTCCGCGTTAGCGGGAAGTGGGGAGCTGTTTTTT. It codes for CASSSALAGSGELFF.

This chain uses TRBV29-1 with TRBJ2-3, with D unclear. V was clipped by 7 bases and J by 0 bases, with 11 bases between them. The germline CDR1 and CDR2 sequences are SQVTM and ANQGSEA. This CDR3 is built from 13 residues. Here the CDR3 reads CSEYPASTDTQYF. CDR3 bases: TGCAGCGAATACCCGGCTAGCACAGATACGCAGTATTTT.

The rearrangement uses TRBV7-9 and TRBJ1-1, with D perhaps matching TRBD1 (5 bases). The germline gives CDR1 SEHNR, CDR2 FQNEAQ (reference sequence). The V end lost 4 bases, the J end lost 4 bases, and 13 bases lay between the germline ends. This CDR3 is 14 amino acids long. DNA for the CDR3: TGTGCCAGCAGCTCCTCGGGGGGAGTCACTGAAGCTTTCTTT. Protein: CASSSSGGVTEAFF.

This clone was detected once. V and J are TRBV2 and TRBJ1-5, with TRBD1 as a possible D gene (5 bases). The V end was cut by 4 bases, the J end by 4 bases, with 14 bases between. The CDR3 has 15 residues. Looked up from germline, CDR1 is SNHLY and CDR2 is FYNNEI. The CDR3 here is CASSGDAWGNQPQHF. CDR3 DNA sequence: TGTGCCAGCAGTGGGGACGCTTGGGGGAATCAGCCCCAGCATTTT. Drawing the rest from reference TRBV2 and TRBJ1-5, the complete variable domain is EPEVTQTPSHQVTQMGQEVILRCVPISNHLYFYWYRQILGQKVEFLVSFYNNEISEKSEIFDDQFSVERPDGSNFTLKIRSTKLEDSAMYFCASSGDAWGNQPQHFGDGTRLSIL.

The CDR3 sequence is CASSPTSGSPRHPYEQYF. CDR3 bases: TGTGCCAGCTCACCGACTAGCGGGAGCCCCCGGCACCCCTACGAGCAGTACTTC. The rearrangement joins TRBV18 to TRBJ2-7, with TRBD2 identical over 12 bases. The V segment lost 3 bases and the J segment 2 bases; nucleotides outside the gene matches: 11. CDR3 length: 18 residues. Germline CDR1 reads KGHSH; CDR2 reads LQKENI.

The V and J genes are TRBV30 and TRBJ2-6; tentatively, D is TRBD1 or TRBD2 (5 bases each). This CDR3 comprises 16 residues. The germline V and J ends were trimmed by 3 bases and 2 bases, with 14 bases remaining between them. Germline V gene lookup returns CDR1 GTSNPN and CDR2 SVGIG (reference sequence). The CDR3 is CAWRAPGRTGANVLTF. DNA for the CDR3: TGTGCCTGGAGGGCTCCGGGACGGACTGGGGCCAACGTCCTGACTTTC.

The CDR3 is CASRGTGRETQYF. The DNA for the CDR3 is TGTGCCAGCAGGGGGACAGGAAGGGAGACCCAGTACTTC. The chain couples TRBV2 to TRBJ2-5; 8 nucleotides match TRBD1. Germline CDR1 reads SNHLY; CDR2 reads FYNNEI. V was clipped by 6 bases and J by 5 bases; unmatched bases: 5. The CDR3 runs to 13 residues.

The rearrangement joins TRBV12-5 to TRBJ2-5; D unclear. Germline assignment: CDR1 LGHNT and CDR2 FRNRAP. Deletions cut 2 bases from V and 11 bases from J, with 6 bases between. The CDR3 extends over 10 amino acids. The CDR3 is CASGLLEQYF. CDR3 coding DNA: TGTGCTAGTGGTTTGTTAGAGCAGTACTTC. Using reference TRBV12-5 and TRBJ2-5 for the parts outside the CDR3, the full variable domain is DARVTQTPRHKVTEMGQEVTMRCQPILGHNTVFWYRQTMMQGLELLAYFRNRAPLDDSGMPKDRFSAEMPDATLATLKIQPSEPRDSAVYFCASGLLEQYFGPGTRLLVL.

The V and J genes are TRBV30 and TRBJ1-5; D unclear. V was clipped by 0 bases and J by 0 bases, with 9 bases between them. This CDR3 is built from 15 residues. Germline V gene lookup returns CDR1 GTSNPN and CDR2 SVGIG (reference sequence). CDR3 amino acids: CAWSVPYSSNQPQHF. As DNA, the CDR3 is TGTGCCTGGAGTGTGCCCTATTCTAGCAATCAGCCCCAGCATTTT.

The V call is TRBV28, the J call TRBJ2-7; tentatively, D is TRBD1 or TRBD2 (5 bases each). This CDR3 comprises 15 residues. The V end lost 2 bases, the J end lost 6 bases, and 17 bases lay between the germline ends. CDR1 is MDHEN and CDR2 is SYDVKM in the germline V gene. CDR3 in amino acids: CASSLGYPGRTEQYF. Here the CDR3 DNA reads TGTGCCAGCAGTTTAGGGTATCCGGGACGGACCGAGCAGTACTTC.

J is TRBJ2-7 and V is TRBV27; no definite D call. Deletions cut 2 bases from V and 4 bases from J, with 6 bases between. Germline CDR1 and CDR2: MNHEY and SMNVEV (reference sequence). This CDR3 is 12 amino acids long. CDR3: CASSLGQYEQYF. The CDR3 nucleotides read TGTGCCAGCAGTTTAGGGCAGTACGAGCAGTACTTC.